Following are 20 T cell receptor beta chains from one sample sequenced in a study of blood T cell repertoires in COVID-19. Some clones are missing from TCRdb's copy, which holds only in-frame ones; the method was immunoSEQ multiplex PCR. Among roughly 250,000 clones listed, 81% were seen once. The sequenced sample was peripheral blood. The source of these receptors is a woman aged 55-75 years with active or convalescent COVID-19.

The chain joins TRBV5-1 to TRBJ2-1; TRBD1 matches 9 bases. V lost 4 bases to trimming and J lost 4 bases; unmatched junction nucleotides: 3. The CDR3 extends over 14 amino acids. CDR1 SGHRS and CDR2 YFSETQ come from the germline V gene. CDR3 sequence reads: CASSPGQGYNEQFF. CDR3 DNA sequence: TGCGCCAGCAGCCCGGGACAGGGTTACAATGAGCAGTTCTTC. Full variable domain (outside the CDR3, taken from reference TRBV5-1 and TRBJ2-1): KAGVTQTPRYLIKTRGQQVTLSCSPISGHRSVSWYQQTPGQGLQFLFEYFSETQRNKGNFPGRFSGRQFSNSRSEMNVSTLELGDSALYLCASSPGQGYNEQFFGPGTRLTVL.

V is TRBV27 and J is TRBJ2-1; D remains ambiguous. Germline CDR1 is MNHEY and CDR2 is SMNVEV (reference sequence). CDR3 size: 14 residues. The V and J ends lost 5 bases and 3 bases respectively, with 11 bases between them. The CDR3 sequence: CASSPSPGYNEQFF. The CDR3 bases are TGTGCCAGCAGTCCCTCTCCCGGCTACAATGAGCAGTTCTTC.

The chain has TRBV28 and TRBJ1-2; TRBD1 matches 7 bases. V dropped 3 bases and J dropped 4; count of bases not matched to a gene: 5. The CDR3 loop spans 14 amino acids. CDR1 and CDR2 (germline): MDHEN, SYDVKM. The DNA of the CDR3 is TGTGCCAGCAGTTTGGGACAGTCTGTCTATGGCTACACCTTC. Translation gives CASSLGQSVYGYTF.

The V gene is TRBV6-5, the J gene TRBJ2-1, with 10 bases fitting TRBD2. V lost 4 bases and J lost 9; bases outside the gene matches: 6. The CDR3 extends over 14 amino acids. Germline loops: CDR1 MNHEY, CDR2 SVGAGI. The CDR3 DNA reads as TGTGCCAGCAGTTTCCTAGCGGGGGACCCTGAGCAGTTCTTC. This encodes CASSFLAGDPEQFF.

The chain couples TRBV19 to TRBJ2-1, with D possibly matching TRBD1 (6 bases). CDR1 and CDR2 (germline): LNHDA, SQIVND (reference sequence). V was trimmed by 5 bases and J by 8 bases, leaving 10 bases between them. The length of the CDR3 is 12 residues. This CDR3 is CASSEQGDEQFF. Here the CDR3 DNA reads TGTGCCAGTAGTGAACAGGGTGATGAGCAGTTCTTC.

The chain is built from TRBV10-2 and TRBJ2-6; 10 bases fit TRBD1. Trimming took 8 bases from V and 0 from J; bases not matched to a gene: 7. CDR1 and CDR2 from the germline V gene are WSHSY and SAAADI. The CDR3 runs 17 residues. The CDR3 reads CASLDRGHFSGANVLTF. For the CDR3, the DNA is TGCGCCAGCCTCGACAGGGGGCACTTCTCTGGGGCCAACGTCCTGACTTTC.

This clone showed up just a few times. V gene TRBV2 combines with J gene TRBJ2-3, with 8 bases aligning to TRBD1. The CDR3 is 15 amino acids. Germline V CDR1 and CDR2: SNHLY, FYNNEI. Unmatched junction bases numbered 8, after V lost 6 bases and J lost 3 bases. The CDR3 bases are TGTGCCAGCAGGGATCAGGGGGCTGGTACAGATACGCAGTATTTT. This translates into CASRDQGAGTDTQYF.

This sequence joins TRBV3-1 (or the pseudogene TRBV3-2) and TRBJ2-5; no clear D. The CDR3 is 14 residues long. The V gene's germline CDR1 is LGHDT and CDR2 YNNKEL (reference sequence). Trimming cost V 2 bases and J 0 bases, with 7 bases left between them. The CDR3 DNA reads TGTGCCAGCAGCCAAATCCCAGACCAAGAGACCCAGTACTTC. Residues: CASSQIPDQETQYF.

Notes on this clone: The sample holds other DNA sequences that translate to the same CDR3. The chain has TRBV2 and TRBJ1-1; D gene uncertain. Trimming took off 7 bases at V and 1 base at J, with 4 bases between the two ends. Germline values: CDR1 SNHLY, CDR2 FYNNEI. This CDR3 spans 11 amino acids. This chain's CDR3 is CASNGNTEAFF. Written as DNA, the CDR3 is TGTGCCAGCAACGGGAACACTGAAGCTTTCTTT.

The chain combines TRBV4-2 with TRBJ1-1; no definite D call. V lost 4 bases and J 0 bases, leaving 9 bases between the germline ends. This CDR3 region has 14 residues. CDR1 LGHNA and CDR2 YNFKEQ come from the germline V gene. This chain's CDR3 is CASSRGRMNTEAFF. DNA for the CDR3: TGTGCCAGCAGCCGCGGGCGTATGAACACTGAAGCTTTCTTT.

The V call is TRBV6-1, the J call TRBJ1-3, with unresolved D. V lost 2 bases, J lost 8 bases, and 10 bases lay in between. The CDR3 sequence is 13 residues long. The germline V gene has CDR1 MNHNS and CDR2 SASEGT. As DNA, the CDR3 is TGTGCCAGCAGTGAACCCCAACTTGACACCATATATTTT. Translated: CASSEPQLDTIYF.

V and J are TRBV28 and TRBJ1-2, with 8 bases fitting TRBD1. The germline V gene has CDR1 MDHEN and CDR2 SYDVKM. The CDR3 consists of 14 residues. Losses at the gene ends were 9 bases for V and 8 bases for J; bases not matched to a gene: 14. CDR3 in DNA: TGTGCCAGTGATCGGACAGGGTCCCCGTGGGGCTACACCTTC. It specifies CASDRTGSPWGYTF.

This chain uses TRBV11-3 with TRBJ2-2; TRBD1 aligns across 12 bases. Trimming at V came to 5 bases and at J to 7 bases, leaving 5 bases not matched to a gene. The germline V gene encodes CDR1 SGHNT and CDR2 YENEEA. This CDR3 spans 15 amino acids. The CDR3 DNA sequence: TGTGCCAGCAGCGTCGGGACAGGGGGCATCGGGGAGCTGTTTTTT. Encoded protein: CASSVGTGGIGELFF.

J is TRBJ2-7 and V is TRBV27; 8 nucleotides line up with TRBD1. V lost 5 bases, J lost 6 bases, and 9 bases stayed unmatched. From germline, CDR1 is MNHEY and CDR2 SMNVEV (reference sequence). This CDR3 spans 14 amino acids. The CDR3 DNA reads TGTGCCAGCAGTGCCGTGGACAGGGAAAGCGAGCAGTACTTC. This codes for CASSAVDRESEQYF.

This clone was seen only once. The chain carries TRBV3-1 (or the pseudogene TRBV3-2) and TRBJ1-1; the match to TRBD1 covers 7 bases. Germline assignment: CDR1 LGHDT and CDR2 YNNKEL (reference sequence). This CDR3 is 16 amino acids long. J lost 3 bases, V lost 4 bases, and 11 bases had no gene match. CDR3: CASSPARTGEYTEAFF. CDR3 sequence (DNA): TGTGCCAGCAGCCCCGCGAGGACAGGAGAATACACTGAAGCTTTCTTT.

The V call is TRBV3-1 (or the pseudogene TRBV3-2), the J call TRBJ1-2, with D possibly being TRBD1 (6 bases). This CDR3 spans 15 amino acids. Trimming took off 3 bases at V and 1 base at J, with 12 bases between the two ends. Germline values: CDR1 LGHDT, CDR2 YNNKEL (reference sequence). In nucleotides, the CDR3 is TGTGCCAGCAGCCACCGGACAGACTATAACTATGGCTACACCTTC. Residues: CASSHRTDYNYGYTF.

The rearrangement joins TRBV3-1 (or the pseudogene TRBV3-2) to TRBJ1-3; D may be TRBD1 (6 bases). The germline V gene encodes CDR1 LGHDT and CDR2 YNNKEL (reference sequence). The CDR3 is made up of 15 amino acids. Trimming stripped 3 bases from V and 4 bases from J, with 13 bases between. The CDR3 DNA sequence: TGTGCCAGCAGCCAGAACAGGGTGAAAGGAAACACCATATATTTT. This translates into CASSQNRVKGNTIYF.

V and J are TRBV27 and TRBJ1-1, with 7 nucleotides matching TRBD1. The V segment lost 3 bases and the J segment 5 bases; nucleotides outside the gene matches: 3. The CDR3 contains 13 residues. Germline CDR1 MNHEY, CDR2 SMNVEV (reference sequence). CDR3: CASSFQTGTEAFF. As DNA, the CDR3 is TGTGCCAGCAGTTTTCAGACAGGGACTGAAGCTTTCTTT.

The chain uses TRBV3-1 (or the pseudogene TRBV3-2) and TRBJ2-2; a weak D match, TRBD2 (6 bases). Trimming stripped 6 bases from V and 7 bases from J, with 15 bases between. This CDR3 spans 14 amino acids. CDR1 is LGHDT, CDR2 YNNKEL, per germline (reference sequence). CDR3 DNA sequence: TGTGCCAGCAGTCTCAGAGCGGGCCACGGGGAGCTGTTTTTT. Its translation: CASSLRAGHGELFF.

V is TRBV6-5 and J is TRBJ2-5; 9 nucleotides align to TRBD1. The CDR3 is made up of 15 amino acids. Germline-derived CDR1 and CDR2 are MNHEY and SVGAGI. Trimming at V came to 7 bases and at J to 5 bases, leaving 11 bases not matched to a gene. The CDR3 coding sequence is TGTGCCAGCACCTATCAAGGGACAGGGCGTGAGACCCAGTACTTC. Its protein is CASTYQGTGRETQYF.